Sequencing of this T cell receptor beta chain was carried out in a study of T cell responses to AZD1222 COVID-19 vaccine. Study-wide results and limits: The study found Spike-specific TCR breadth and depth rose after two AZD1222 doses. Nearly half of spike-specific TCRs reportedly target variant regions that are unmutated in the B.1.351 and B.1.1.7 variants. At study baseline, merely more than 5 AZD1222 recipients were seropositive.

The V gene lost 6 bases and the J gene lost 3 bases, with 11 bases spanning the gap. Germline V gene data show CDR1 as MNHEY and CDR2 as SVGAGI. The CDR3 has 13 amino acids. For this clone: Its antigen is undetermined.

Profiling relied on immunoSEQ multiplex PCR, and the TCRdb table lists in-frame clones only, not all of them. Altogether some 150,000 clones are present, 80% to 95% being singletons, with the ten largest covering about 5.5%. The sequence derives from an adult in good health. The J gene is TRBJ1-1, the V gene TRBV6-5, with D uncertain. The sequencing here drew on peripheral blood, taken on day 0 of AZD1222 vaccination. CDR3 loop: CASRVRQDTEAFF. The CDR3 region has the DNA TGTGCCAGCAGAGTAAGGCAGGACACTGAAGCTTTCTTT.